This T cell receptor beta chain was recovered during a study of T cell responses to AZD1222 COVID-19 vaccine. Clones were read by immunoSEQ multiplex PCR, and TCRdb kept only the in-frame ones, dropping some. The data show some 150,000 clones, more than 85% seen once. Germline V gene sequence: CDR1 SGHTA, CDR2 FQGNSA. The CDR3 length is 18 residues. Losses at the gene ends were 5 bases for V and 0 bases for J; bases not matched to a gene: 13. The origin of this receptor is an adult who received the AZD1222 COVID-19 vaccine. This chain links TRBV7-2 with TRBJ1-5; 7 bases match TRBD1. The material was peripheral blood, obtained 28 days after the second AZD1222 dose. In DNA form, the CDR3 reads TGTGCCAGCAGCCAAAATCAGGGGGGGTTATATAGCAATCAGCCCCAGCATTTT. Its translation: CASSQNQGGLYSNQPQHF.